This T cell receptor (beta chain) was documented in a study of beta chain features in type 1 diabetes. Regarding the study as a whole: When Type 1 diabetes patients were examined, their TCRB CDR3s proved moderately but significantly shorter in all four CD4+ subsets.

Every bit of the isolated RNA underwent reverse transcription, so sequencing read expressed TCRB transcripts. Regulatory, naive and central memory T cell samples averaged around 3.6 million reads. Profiled with immunoSEQ multiplex PCR; TCRdb holds only in-frame clones, not every one. This sample carries about 160,000 clones, around 10% of them seen once, and the ten largest clones take approximately 0.46%. In its sample, this clone was seen a few times. The target antigen is unknown. Within the sample, other DNA sequences also encode this same CDR3. V was shortened by 4 bases and J by 2 bases, with 6 bases between the two germline ends. Looked up from germline, CDR1 is SGDLS and CDR2 is YYNGEE. The CDR3 extends over 12 amino acids.

Specimen: central memory CD4+ T cells from blood. The source of this sequence is a man aged 25 to 45 with type 1 diabetes. The genes are TRBV9 and TRBJ2-5; weak D call: TRBD2 (5 bases). The CDR3: CASSTGQETQYF. For the CDR3, the DNA is TGTGCCAGCAGCACGGGACAAGAGACCCAGTACTTC.